These 17 T cell receptor beta chains were all obtained from the same sample, sequenced in a study of cytomegalovirus exposure and HLA in healthy donors. Profiled with immunoSEQ multiplex PCR; TCRdb holds only in-frame clones, not every one. The sample includes some 150,000 clones, 91% of them seen just once. Sequenced material: PBMCs. These receptors were collected from a man aged 18 to 35 in good health and CMV-seronegative.

The V call is TRBV5-8, the J call TRBJ1-6; the match to TRBD1 covers 7 bases. Looked up from germline, CDR1 is SGHTS and CDR2 is YDEGEE. The V gene end was trimmed by 4 bases and the J gene end by 10 bases; junction bases not matched to a gene: 8. The CDR3 contains 14 residues. DNA of the CDR3: TGTGCCAGCAGCACCGGGACAGCGGCATCACCCCTCCACTTT. This sequence encodes CASSTGTAASPLHF. The complete variable domain, with remaining parts taken from reference TRBV5-8 and TRBJ1-6, reads EAGVTQSPTHLIKTRGQQATLRCSPISGHTSVYWYQQALGLGLQFLLWYDEGEERNRGNFPPRFSGRQFPNYSSELNVNALELEDSALYLCASSTGTAASPLHFGNGTRLTVT.

The J gene is TRBJ2-7, the V gene TRBV7-9; 11 nucleotides line up with TRBD2. Germline-derived CDR1 and CDR2 are SEHNR and FQNEAQ (reference sequence). Germline trimming cut 3 bases from V and 0 bases from J; bases unmatched to any gene: 1. CDR3 length equals 15 residues. The CDR3 sequence: CASSFLAGGSYEQYV. The CDR3 bases are TGTGCCAGCAGCTTTCTAGCGGGAGGCTCCTACGAGCAGTACGTC.

The V and J genes are TRBV9 and TRBJ2-3; possible D gene TRBD2, 5 bases. CDR3 length: 15 amino acids. V shed 4 bases and J shed 2 bases, with 14 bases lying between them. Germline V gives CDR1 SGDLS, CDR2 YYNGEE. The CDR3 protein is CASSPEAGHTDTQYF. The CDR3 coding sequence is TGTGCCAGCAGCCCTGAGGCGGGTCACACAGATACGCAGTATTTT.

J is TRBJ2-3 and V is TRBV9, with D possibly TRBD1 on 6 matching bases. This CDR3 is built from 14 residues. The germline V gene has CDR1 SGDLS and CDR2 YYNGEE. Trimming removed 4 bases at V and 6 bases at J, with 15 bases between. The CDR3 nucleotides are TGTGCCAGCAGCTACCAGGACAGTCGGGATACGCAGTATTTT. Encoded protein: CASSYQDSRDTQYF.

Only one count was recorded for this clone. This chain uses TRBV11-2 with TRBJ1-5; 8 bases agree with TRBD1. V shed 2 bases, J shed 1 base, and the junction held 7 bases outside the gene matches. The germline V gene encodes CDR1 SGHAT and CDR2 FQNNGV. This CDR3 spans 17 amino acids. The CDR3 DNA sequence: TGTGCCAGCAGCTTAAGTTCAGGGGGCTTAAGCAATCAGCCCCAGCATTTT. It translates to CASSLSSGGLSNQPQHF.

DNA for the CDR3: TGTGCCAGCACCCTGGGGGCAGGGAACAGCTTCCTCTCCTACGAGCAGTACGTC. Amino acids: CASTLGAGNSFLSYEQYV. V gene TRBV5-6 combines with J gene TRBJ2-7; D perhaps matches TRBD1 (6 bases). V lost 6 bases to trimming and J lost 0 bases, with 25 bases between them. Germline V lookup: CDR1 SGHDT, CDR2 YYEEEE. This CDR3 has 18 amino acids.

The chain links TRBV18 to TRBJ2-7, with 7 bases that match TRBD1. V was clipped by 3 bases and J by 3 bases; unmatched bases: 8. The CDR3 is 15 residues long. Germline CDR1 is KGHSH and CDR2 is LQKENI. The CDR3 spells CASSPDPGQYYEQYF. CDR3 bases: TGTGCCAGCTCACCGGACCCGGGACAGTACTACGAGCAGTACTTC.

This sequence joins TRBV9 and TRBJ2-2; 8 bases agree with TRBD2. Germline V gives CDR1 SGDLS, CDR2 YYNGEE. J lost 5 bases, V lost 0 bases, and 9 bases had no gene match. The CDR3 runs 17 residues. The CDR3 sequence: CASSVDPRSGGTGELFF. DNA for the CDR3: TGTGCCAGCAGCGTAGACCCGCGGAGCGGGGGAACCGGGGAGCTGTTTTTT.

The gene calls are TRBV6-5 and TRBJ2-6; D is undetermined. This CDR3 is built from 13 residues. Germline-derived CDR1 and CDR2 are MNHEY and SVGAGI. Trimming cost V 6 bases and J 0 bases, with 3 bases left between them. The CDR3 region is CASRSSGANVLTF. CDR3 bases: TGTGCCAGCAGGAGCTCTGGGGCCAACGTCCTGACTTTC.

This chain connects TRBV5-1 to TRBJ2-4; 11 nucleotides align to TRBD2. Germline V gives CDR1 SGHRS, CDR2 YFSETQ. The CDR3 extends over 16 amino acids. Trimming at V came to 1 base and at J to 5 bases, leaving 5 bases not matched to a gene. The CDR3 here is CASSLTGSGRENIQYF. The DNA for the CDR3 is TGCGCCAGCAGCTTGACTGGTAGCGGGAGGGAAAACATTCAGTACTTC.

This CDR3 is CASSDGTGRLSGSYEQYV. As DNA, the CDR3 is TGTGCCAGCAGTGACGGGACAGGTCGGCTTTCGGGCTCCTACGAGCAGTACGTC. The rearrangement joins TRBV6-1 to TRBJ2-7, with 8 bases identical to TRBD1. This CDR3 region has 18 residues. Trimming cost V 3 bases and J 0 bases; bases outside gene matches: 13. Germline V lookup: CDR1 MNHNS, CDR2 SASEGT.

This clone was counted once. The V and J genes are TRBV7-2 and TRBJ2-1; 9 bases line up with TRBD1. V was clipped by 5 bases and J by 4 bases; unmatched bases: 3. Germline V gene sequence: CDR1 SGHTA, CDR2 FQGNSA. This CDR3 region has 14 residues. CDR3 region: CASSRDRAYNEQFF. As DNA, the CDR3 is TGTGCCAGCAGCCGGGACAGGGCATACAATGAGCAGTTCTTC.

The genes are TRBV5-1 and TRBJ2-3, with D possibly being TRBD2 (6 bases). The ends were cut back, 0 bases at V and 3 bases at J, with 17 bases in the middle. Germline CDR1 reads SGHRS; CDR2 reads YFSETQ. This CDR3 has 17 residues. DNA of the CDR3: TGCGCCAGCAGCTTGGTATCTCTCGGGGACTCTACAGATACGCAGTATTTT. It codes for CASSLVSLGDSTDTQYF.

The chain employs TRBV4-3 and TRBJ2-1; 7 nucleotides match TRBD1. The CDR3 totals 15 residues. Germline CDR1 LGHNA, CDR2 YSLEER. J was trimmed by 7 bases and V by 1 base; bases with no gene match: 7. The CDR3 protein is CASSQARGNFNEQFF. The CDR3 DNA sequence: TGCGCCAGCAGCCAAGCCAGGGGGAATTTTAATGAGCAGTTCTTC.

This chain connects TRBV7-9 to TRBJ2-3; tentatively, D is TRBD2 (6 bases). In germline, CDR1 is SEHNR, CDR2 FQNEAQ (reference sequence). The CDR3 runs 14 residues. Trimming removed 2 bases from V and 6 bases from J, with 12 bases in between. The CDR3 is CASSLIGSVDTQYF. The DNA for the CDR3 is TGTGCCAGCAGCTTAATCGGGAGTGTGGATACGCAGTATTTT.

The J gene is TRBJ1-5, the V gene TRBV6-5; no definite D call. Germline CDR1 is MNHEY and CDR2 is SVGAGI. The CDR3 runs to 15 residues. Trimming stripped 7 bases from V and 0 bases from J, with 13 bases between. In nucleotides, the CDR3 is TGTGCCAGCACCGCTGGGCCTTATAGCAATCAGCCCCAGCATTTT. Its protein product is CASTAGPYSNQPQHF.

The rearrangement uses TRBV27 and TRBJ2-7, with D maybe TRBD2 (7 bases). This CDR3 has 16 amino acids. V was shortened by 2 bases and J by 9 bases, with 23 bases between the two germline ends. CDR1 is MNHEY and CDR2 is SMNVEV in the germline V gene (reference sequence). CDR3 protein: CASSLEGGGYGKRQYV. The CDR3 DNA reads TGTGCCAGCAGTTTAGAGGGGGGGGGTTACGGGAAGAGGCAGTACGTC.